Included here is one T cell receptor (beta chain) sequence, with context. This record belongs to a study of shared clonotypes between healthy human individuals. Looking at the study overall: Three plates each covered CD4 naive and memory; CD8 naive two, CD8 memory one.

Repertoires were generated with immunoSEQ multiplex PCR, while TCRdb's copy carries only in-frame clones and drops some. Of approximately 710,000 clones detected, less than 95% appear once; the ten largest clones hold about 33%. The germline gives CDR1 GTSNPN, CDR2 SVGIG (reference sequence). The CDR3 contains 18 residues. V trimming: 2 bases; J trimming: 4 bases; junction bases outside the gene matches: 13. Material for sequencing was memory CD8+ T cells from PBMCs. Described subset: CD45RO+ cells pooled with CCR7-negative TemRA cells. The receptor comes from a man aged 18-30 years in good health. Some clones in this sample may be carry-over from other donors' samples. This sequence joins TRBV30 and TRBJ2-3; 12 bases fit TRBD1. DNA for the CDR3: TGTGCCTGGAGTCCAATCCTCGGGGACAGGGGGCAGGCAGATACGCAGTATTTT. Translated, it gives CAWSPILGDRGQADTQYF.